Below, 11 T cell receptor beta chains from the same sample are listed, as sequenced in a study of T cell responses to AZD1222 COVID-19 vaccine. This table comes from immunoSEQ multiplex PCR, and its TCRdb copy is limited to in-frame clones, with some not included. Among hundreds of thousands of clones listed, around 92% were seen once. The sample was peripheral blood, taken 28 days after the second AZD1222 dose. The source is an adult who received the AZD1222 COVID-19 vaccine.

The chain has TRBV4-3 and TRBJ2-5; unclear D gene. V was pared by 0 bases and J by 1 base, with 9 bases between. Germline V CDR1 and CDR2: LGHNA, YSLEER. The CDR3 sequence is 15 residues long. CDR3 protein: CASSQDKMRQETQYF. The CDR3, as DNA: TGCGCCAGCAGCCAAGATAAGATGCGCCAAGAGACCCAGTACTTC.

The chain is built from TRBV3-1 (or the pseudogene TRBV3-2) and TRBJ2-7; 10 bases fit TRBD2. In germline, CDR1 is LGHDT, CDR2 YNNKEL (reference sequence). This CDR3 spans 17 amino acids. After removal of 4 bases from V and 2 bases from J, the junction contained 11 bases not matched to a gene. The CDR3: CASSPQGGAGGPYEQYF. CDR3 DNA sequence: TGTGCCAGCAGCCCCCAGGGAGGAGCGGGAGGGCCCTACGAGCAGTACTTC.

This clone was seen repeatedly, ten times or more. The genes are TRBV6-1 and TRBJ2-2; TRBD1 aligns across 9 bases. With 1 base clipped from V and 3 bases from J, the junction kept 0 bases outside the gene matches. The CDR3 is 15 residues long. Germline V gene data show CDR1 as MNHNS and CDR2 as SASEGT. The CDR3 loop is CASSEGTGDTGELFF. Here the CDR3 DNA reads TGTGCCAGCAGTGAAGGGACAGGGGACACCGGGGAGCTGTTTTTT.

The chain carries TRBV5-1 and TRBJ2-1; tentatively, D is TRBD1 or TRBD2 (7 bases each). The V gene lost 0 bases and the J gene lost 3 bases, with 10 bases spanning the gap. The CDR3 is made up of 15 amino acids. Looked up from germline, CDR1 is SGHRS and CDR2 is YFSETQ. For the CDR3, the DNA is TGCGCCAGCAGCTTGGCAGGGGGGGACTACAATGAGCAGTTCTTC. Its translation is CASSLAGGDYNEQFF. Based on the CDR3 plus reference TRBV5-1 and TRBJ2-1, the full variable domain is KAGVTQTPRYLIKTRGQQVTLSCSPISGHRSVSWYQQTPGQGLQFLFEYFSETQRNKGNFPGRFSGRQFSNSRSEMNVSTLELGDSALYLCASSLAGGDYNEQFFGPGTRLTVL.

The genes are TRBV12-3 or TRBV12-4 and TRBJ1-1, with TRBD1 as a possible D gene (5 bases). The CDR3 runs 12 residues. V lost 7 bases, J lost 4 bases, and 10 bases lay in between. The CDR3 is CASKKGITEAFF. CDR3 bases: TGTGCCAGCAAAAAGGGGATCACTGAAGCTTTCTTT.

The J gene is TRBJ2-5, the V gene TRBV10-1; the D gene is possibly TRBD1 (5 bases). The CDR3 is 14 amino acids. The ends were cut back, 7 bases at V and 3 bases at J, with 15 bases in the middle. Germline V gene sequence: CDR1 WNHNN, CDR2 SYGVQD (reference sequence). The CDR3 reads CASIPWGREETQYF. The CDR3 DNA follows: TGCGCCAGCATCCCCTGGGGCCGAGAAGAGACCCAGTACTTC.

The V gene is TRBV4-3, the J gene TRBJ2-3; 10 bases line up with TRBD1. The germline gives CDR1 LGHNA, CDR2 YSLEER. Unmatched junction bases numbered 6, after V lost 4 bases and J lost 2 bases. This CDR3 is 16 amino acids long. The CDR3 DNA sequence: TGCGCCAGCAGCCTACGGGACAGGGGATTCACAGATACGCAGTATTTT. Residues: CASSLRDRGFTDTQYF.

The genes are TRBV29-1 and TRBJ1-2; D unresolved. The length of the CDR3 is 13 residues. Trimming took 5 bases from V and 2 from J, leaving 12 bases between them. The germline V gene encodes CDR1 SQVTM and CDR2 ANQGSEA. The CDR3 DNA reads TGCAGCGTTCGGAGAGGGCGGAACTATGGCTACACCTTC. It codes for CSVRRGRNYGYTF.

The rearrangement links TRBV30 to TRBJ1-4, with 8 bases identical to TRBD1. The CDR3 contains 16 residues. Germline V CDR1 and CDR2: GTSNPN, SVGIG (reference sequence). With V trimmed by 4 bases and J by 2 bases, 9 bases remained unmatched. In DNA form, the CDR3 reads TGTGCCTGGACTCAGGGGGCAACGTTGACTAATGAAAAACTGTTTTTT. Translated: CAWTQGATLTNEKLFF.

V usage is TRBV27 and J usage is TRBJ1-6; no firm D call. In germline, CDR1 is MNHEY, CDR2 SMNVEV (reference sequence). CDR3 size: 15 residues. Trimming took off 4 bases at V and 5 bases at J, with 12 bases between the two ends. CDR3 residues: CASSSIPLDNSPLHF. The CDR3 DNA sequence: TGTGCCAGCAGTTCGATCCCCCTTGATAATTCACCCCTCCACTTT.

The chain links TRBV5-1 to TRBJ1-1; a possible D gene is TRBD1 (5 bases). V shed 3 bases and J shed 1 base, with 10 bases lying between them. The CDR3 extends over 14 amino acids. Germline V gene sequence: CDR1 SGHRS, CDR2 YFSETQ. In DNA, the CDR3 is TGCGCCAGCAGCTCAACGACAGAGAACACTGAAGCTTTCTTT. The encoded protein is CASSSTTENTEAFF.